This T cell receptor beta chain was observed in a study of STAT5B mutations in CD4+ large granular lymphocyte leukemia. Notes on the study in general: Patient CD4-sorted repertoires looked more clonal than healthy CD4+ repertoires, even without putative leukemic clones.

This clone was picked up a small number of times. Antigen: not known. Measured with immunoSEQ multiplex PCR; TCRdb has only the in-frame clones, and not every one. Of 38,000 or so clones in the sample, 85% were seen once. Germline values: CDR1 SEHNR, CDR2 FQNEAQ (reference sequence). This CDR3 has 13 residues. Trimming left V 3 bases short and J 1 base short, with 4 bases between. This sequence joins TRBV7-9 and TRBJ1-5; D gene unclear. Sequencing was done on a sample of CD4+ T cells from blood buffy coats. This sequence was found in a human donor in good health. In nucleotides, the CDR3 is TGTGCCAGCAGCTTGTCAAGCAATCAGCCCCAGCATTTT. It specifies CASSLSSNQPQHF.